The clone carrying this T cell receptor (beta chain) was seen ten or more times. Its antigen is not known. Per germline, CDR1 SQVTM and CDR2 ANQGSEA. CDR3 size: 15 residues. The V gene end was trimmed by 5 bases and the J gene end by 0 bases; junction bases not matched to a gene: 3. This specimen comes from a study of T cells in Graves' hyperthyroidism and ophthalmopathy. Study-wide findings and caveats: Separation of ophthalmopathy from stable hyperthyroidism was achieved by a 13 V-J model. Also found in blood were most expanded thyroid clonotypes above 0.001.

The investigators amplified TCR beta CDR3 regions from RNA transcripts. Carried out on the TCR CDR3, a first-round RT-PCR used the HTBI primer set. TCRdb ran MiXCR on the multiplex PCR reads and lists one entry per CDR3 protein. Of approximately 380,000 distinct CDR3 sequences in the sample, roughly 18% were seen once. Those patients with uncontrolled infection, other autoimmune disease, pregnancy or lactation were excluded. Orbital computed tomography and thyroid ultrasound, together with serum TRAb and thyroxine and clinical symptoms, were used for diagnoses. This TCR was sampled from a man aged 18 to 29 with Graves' ophthalmopathy. The genes are TRBV29-1 and TRBJ2-1; 11 bases are a match to TRBD1. The sequenced sample consisted of blood. CDR3: CSVSGTGGSYNEQFF. The CDR3 bases are TGCAGCGTTTCCGGGACAGGGGGCTCCTACAATGAGCAGTTCTTC.